The 12 T cell receptor beta chains reported below all come from one sample, sequenced in a study of Tregs in tolerant kidney transplant recipients. Here immunoSEQ multiplex PCR was the method, and the copy in TCRdb shows in-frame clones only, minus some. This repertoire shows 90,000 or so clones, approximately 94% found once; its top ten account for around 4.5%. Sequences were obtained from CD8+ T cells from blood. The receptors shown here come from a human donor in good health.

This chain uses TRBV7-9 with TRBJ2-1; either TRBD1 or TRBD2 may fit D (5 bases each). The CDR3 is 13 amino acids. The ends were cut back, 1 base at V and 9 bases at J, with 10 bases in the middle. Germline values: CDR1 SEHNR, CDR2 FQNEAQ (reference sequence). The CDR3 region is CASSLDGAGEQFF. DNA of the CDR3: TGTGCCAGCAGCTTAGACGGGGCTGGTGAGCAGTTCTTC. Filled out from reference TRBV7-9 and TRBJ2-1, the complete variable domain reads DTGVSQNPRHKITKRGQNVTFRCDPISEHNRLYWYRQTLGQGPEFLTYFQNEAQLEKSRLLSDRFSAERPKGSFSTLEIQRTEQGDSAMYLCASSLDGAGEQFFGPGTRLTVL.

The V call is TRBV15, the J call TRBJ2-3; D unresolved. The V gene's germline CDR1 is LNHNV and CDR2 YYDKDF (reference sequence). V gave up 0 bases and J gave up 1 base, with 17 bases separating them. The CDR3 has 18 residues. DNA of the CDR3: TGTGCCACCAGCAGAGATCCCCTATTAGCTCCGGGCACAGATACGCAGTATTTT. Protein: CATSRDPLLAPGTDTQYF.

Comment on this clone: One end of the junction does not line up with germline, which may come from a read error. The chain couples TRBV5-6 to TRBJ2-6; D call uncertain. Germline assignment: CDR1 SGHDT and CDR2 YYEEEE. This CDR3 spans 15 amino acids. The CDR3 DNA follows: TGTGCCGGCAGCTGGAGCCTCTCTGGGGCCAACGTCCTGACTTTC. Its translation is CAGSWSLSGANVLTF.

The chain carries TRBV5-8 and TRBJ1-5, with a tentative D call TRBD1 (5 bases). Trimming left V 4 bases short and J 2 bases short, with 19 bases between. The CDR3 contains 17 residues. Germline assignment: CDR1 SGHTS and CDR2 YDEGEE. The DNA for the CDR3 is TGTGCCAGCAGCGCGAGAGTCAGGGACTGGGGCAATCAGCCCCAGCATTTT. It encodes CASSARVRDWGNQPQHF.

The V call is TRBV27, the J call TRBJ1-6; 10 bases are a match to TRBD1. The length of the CDR3 is 14 residues. CDR1 and CDR2 (germline): MNHEY, SMNVEV (reference sequence). With 5 bases clipped from V and 5 bases from J, the junction kept 0 bases outside the gene matches. CDR3 sequence (DNA): TGTGCCAGCAGTGGGACAGGGGATAATTCACCCCTCCACTTT. This encodes CASSGTGDNSPLHF.

V and J are TRBV7-9 and TRBJ1-2; 8 bases are shared with TRBD1. V gave up 4 bases and J gave up 3 bases; unmatched junction bases: 7. Germline V gene sequence: CDR1 SEHNR, CDR2 FQNEAQ (reference sequence). This CDR3 has 15 residues. The CDR3 DNA reads TGTGCCAGCAGCTATTGGACAGGGAGGTACTATGGCTACACCTTC. Translating gives CASSYWTGRYYGYTF.

The V gene is TRBV7-2, the J gene TRBJ2-7; 13 nucleotides agree with TRBD2. CDR3 length: 17 residues. J lost 3 bases, V lost 5 bases, and 10 bases had no gene match. The V gene's germline CDR1 is SGHTA and CDR2 FQGNSA. The CDR3 nucleotides read TGTGCCAGCAGCCCCGGGACTAGCGGGATCTTTGTCTACGAGCAGTACTTC. Translating it yields CASSPGTSGIFVYEQYF.

J is TRBJ2-3 and V is TRBV1; the table's D gene call, TRBD2, was not cross checked with the DNA. TRBV1 is described as a pseudogene. The CDR3 length is 16 residues. The CDR3 spells CTSSQDFSLASDTQYF. The CDR3 coding sequence is TGCACCAGCAGCCAAGATTTTAGCCTAGCGTCAGATACGCAGTATTTT.

The rearrangement joins TRBV7-9 to TRBJ2-7, with D perhaps matching TRBD2 (5 bases). Germline V gene data show CDR1 as SEHNR and CDR2 as FQNEAQ (reference sequence). CDR3 size: 15 residues. The V gene lost 1 base and the J gene lost 3 bases, with 13 bases spanning the gap. The CDR3 coding sequence is TGTGCCAGCAGCTTAGACTCTGGGAGAAACTACGAGCAGTACTTC. It is translated as CASSLDSGRNYEQYF.

The chain recombines TRBV19 with TRBJ2-1; TRBD2 aligns across 12 bases. The CDR3 has 15 residues. CDR1 is LNHDA, CDR2 SQIVND, per germline (reference sequence). V was clipped by 5 bases and J by 8 bases; unmatched bases: 7. Written as DNA, the CDR3 is TGTGCCAGTAGTGGAGCTAGCGGGAGGGCGGATGAGCAGTTCTTC. Protein sequence: CASSGASGRADEQFF.

This chain joins TRBV6-5 and TRBJ1-1, with 9 nucleotides matching TRBD1. The CDR3 has 15 residues. The germline gives CDR1 MNHEY, CDR2 SVGAGI. J lost 3 bases, V lost 6 bases, and 8 bases had no gene match. DNA for the CDR3: TGTGCCAGCAGACAGGAACAGGGGGCCGACACTGAAGCTTTCTTT. This sequence encodes CASRQEQGADTEAFF.

This rearrangement joins TRBV2 to TRBJ2-1; D gene unclear. Trimming removed 3 bases at V and 4 bases at J, with 13 bases between. This CDR3 is built from 15 residues. Germline V gene data show CDR1 as SNHLY and CDR2 as FYNNEI. The chain's CDR3 is CASSDRRASYNEQFF. The DNA of the CDR3 is TGTGCCAGCAGTGATCGTCGGGCCTCGTACAATGAGCAGTTCTTC.